The 29 T cell receptor beta chains reported below all come from one sample, sequenced in a study of blood T cell repertoires in COVID-19 (dated by TCRdb to 2020 to 2021). Libraries were built with the immunoSEQ multiplex PCR assay. In its TCRdb copy, this immuneACCESS table keeps in-frame sequences only and misses some clones. Where compared with another copy, unresolved V genes explain less than half of these, and the others have no known cause. The sample data list 150,000 or so clones, and roughly 80% of these were observed just once. Around 6% of the sample belongs to the ten largest clones. Sequencing was carried out using PBMCs or T cells enriched from blood (not recorded which). Every receptor here comes from a woman aged 40 to 49 with acute COVID-19.

This CDR3 is CSGVRGTEAFF. The CDR3, as DNA: TGCAGCGGGGTGAGAGGCACTGAAGCTTTCTTT. This sequence joins TRBV29-1 and TRBJ1-1; D remains unclear. The CDR3 length is 11 residues. Germline CDR1 reads SQVTM; CDR2 reads ANQGSEA. V lost 7 bases and J 4 bases, leaving 10 bases between the germline ends.

The V call is TRBV6-5, the J call TRBJ2-3, with 9 nucleotides matching TRBD2. V lost 4 bases to trimming and J lost 2 bases; unmatched junction nucleotides: 7. The CDR3 contains 16 residues. Germline assignment: CDR1 MNHEY and CDR2 SVGAGI. As DNA, the CDR3 is TGTGCCAGCAGTTTGAGGGGCGGGAGGGCCACAGATACGCAGTATTTT. Translation: CASSLRGGRATDTQYF.

The V call is TRBV11-2, the J call TRBJ2-1, with 8 bases aligning to TRBD2. J lost 7 bases, V lost 3 bases, and 8 bases had no gene match. The germline CDR1 and CDR2 sequences are SGHAT and FQNNGV. This CDR3 region has 15 residues. CDR3 amino acids: CASSLGLGGPNEQFF. The CDR3 DNA follows: TGTGCCAGCAGCTTGGGACTAGGGGGGCCGAATGAGCAGTTCTTC.

V and J are TRBV2 and TRBJ2-5; 8 bases line up with TRBD1. V dropped 5 bases and J dropped 4; count of bases not matched to a gene: 6. Germline values: CDR1 SNHLY, CDR2 FYNNEI. This CDR3 region has 14 residues. The CDR3 region has the DNA TGTGCCAGCAGTAGACAGGGGATAGGAGAGACCCAGTACTTC. Amino acid sequence: CASSRQGIGETQYF.

The chain uses TRBV3-1 (or the pseudogene TRBV3-2) and TRBJ2-3; 9 nucleotides match TRBD2. Germline CDR1 reads LGHDT; CDR2 reads YNNKEL (reference sequence). Losses at the gene ends were 0 bases for V and 8 bases for J; bases not matched to a gene: 9. CDR3 length: 16 residues. The CDR3 is CASSQEGGRGFRTQYF. As DNA, the CDR3 is TGTGCCAGCAGCCAAGAGGGCGGGAGGGGTTTTCGTACGCAGTATTTT.

The chain is built from TRBV5-1 and TRBJ2-1, with D tentatively TRBD1 (5 bases). Germline V gene sequence: CDR1 SGHRS, CDR2 YFSETQ. Trimming removed 0 bases at V and 6 bases at J, with 10 bases between. The CDR3 is 14 amino acids. In DNA form, the CDR3 reads TGCGCCAGCAGCTTGGGACAGCTTTCCAATGAGCAGTTCTTC. The encoded protein is CASSLGQLSNEQFF.

The rearrangement uses TRBV10-3 and TRBJ2-1, with a weak D call TRBD2 (5 bases). The V end was cut by 4 bases, the J end by 2 bases, with 12 bases between. The CDR3 totals 15 residues. Per germline, CDR1 ENHRY and CDR2 SYGVKD. CDR3 sequence (DNA): TGTGCCATCAGTGGAGATAGCGTGGCCTACAATGAGCAGTTCTTC. This sequence encodes CAISGDSVAYNEQFF.

The chain is built from TRBV5-1 and TRBJ2-5; D unresolved. V was shortened by 4 bases and J by 2 bases, with 6 bases between the two germline ends. Germline assignment: CDR1 SGHRS and CDR2 YFSETQ. The CDR3 length is 12 residues. The CDR3 loop is CASSPTQETQYF. The CDR3 coding sequence is TGCGCCAGCAGCCCCACACAAGAGACCCAGTACTTC.

The chain links TRBV29-1 to TRBJ1-1; possible D gene TRBD1, 5 bases. CDR1 SQVTM and CDR2 ANQGSEA come from the germline V gene. This CDR3 has 14 residues. Trimming cost V 0 bases and J 1 base, with 9 bases left between them. CDR3 coding DNA: TGCAGCGTTGAAGAACAGGTGGGGAACACTGAAGCTTTCTTT. Translating it yields CSVEEQVGNTEAFF.

The V gene is TRBV5-1, the J gene TRBJ2-6; D ambiguous. Germline V lookup: CDR1 SGHRS, CDR2 YFSETQ. This CDR3 contains 16 residues. Trimming took off 0 bases at V and 1 base at J, with 8 bases between the two ends. CDR3 bases: TGCGCCAGCAGCTTGGCAGATATATCTGGGGCCAACGTCCTGACTTTC. Amino acids: CASSLADISGANVLTF.

V gene TRBV7-6 combines with J gene TRBJ2-1; 12 nucleotides agree with TRBD2. This CDR3 spans 16 amino acids. V was clipped by 2 bases and J by 10 bases; unmatched bases: 9. Germline V gives CDR1 SGHVS, CDR2 FNYEAQ. CDR3 sequence: CASSLIKTGTSGEQFF. The DNA of the CDR3 is TGTGCCAGCAGCTTAATCAAAACCGGGACTAGCGGGGAGCAGTTCTTC.

This clone was picked up a small number of times. The J gene is TRBJ1-2, the V gene TRBV4-1, with D unresolved. This CDR3 has 12 amino acids. The germline V gene has CDR1 MGHRA and CDR2 YSYEKL. With 3 bases removed from V and 10 bases from J, the gap between germline ends came to 12 bases. CDR3 sequence (DNA): TGCGCCAGCAGCCAGACCCCTGGGCTCTACACCTTC. The encoded protein is CASSQTPGLYTF.

The chain combines TRBV5-1 with TRBJ2-3, with 7 nucleotides matching TRBD2. Germline CDR1 and CDR2: SGHRS and YFSETQ. The CDR3 is 15 amino acids. The V gene end was trimmed by 4 bases and the J gene end by 3 bases; junction bases not matched to a gene: 8. DNA for the CDR3: TGCGCCAGCAGCCTAGGGGCCGGGAGGACAGATACGCAGTATTTT. This sequence encodes CASSLGAGRTDTQYF.

This clone was seen a handful of times. V is TRBV29-1 and J is TRBJ2-3, with D tentatively TRBD1 (5 bases). Germline-derived CDR1 and CDR2 are SQVTM and ANQGSEA. The V end was cut by 4 bases, the J end by 0 bases, with 11 bases between. CDR3 length: 14 amino acids. The CDR3 bases are TGCAGCGTTGGGGGCGGAACTAGCACAGATACGCAGTATTTT. This encodes CSVGGGTSTDTQYF.

The chain carries TRBV4-1 and TRBJ2-2; the D gene is possibly TRBD2 (6 bases). Looked up from germline, CDR1 is MGHRA and CDR2 is YSYEKL. V shed 1 base and J shed 0 bases, with 12 bases lying between them. The CDR3 is 17 residues long. CDR3 sequence (DNA): TGCGCCAGCAGCCAAGCTCTGGGACTGACGAACACCGGGGAGCTGTTTTTT. The encoded protein is CASSQALGLTNTGELFF.

CDR3 loop: CAISGSRTGTNSPLHF. In DNA, the CDR3 is TGTGCCATCAGTGGGTCGAGGACAGGGACTAATTCACCCCTCCACTTT. The chain uses TRBV10-3 and TRBJ1-6; 8 bases map to TRBD1. The CDR3 loop spans 16 amino acids. CDR1 and CDR2 (germline): ENHRY, SYGVKD. With 4 bases clipped from V and 6 bases from J, the junction kept 8 bases outside the gene matches.

The chain recombines TRBV2 with TRBJ2-5, with 7 bases matching TRBD2. The length of the CDR3 is 13 residues. Germline-derived CDR1 and CDR2 are SNHLY and FYNNEI. V trimming: 7 bases; J trimming: 5 bases; junction bases outside the gene matches: 7. The CDR3 sequence is CASTEGGRETQYF. The CDR3 nucleotides are TGTGCCAGCACGGAGGGAGGGAGGGAGACCCAGTACTTC.

This clone was detected a few times. The chain recombines TRBV6-1 with TRBJ1-3; 8 bases line up with TRBD1. The CDR3 loop spans 16 amino acids. Germline CDR1 MNHNS, CDR2 SASEGT. With 3 bases clipped from V and 2 bases from J, the junction kept 6 bases outside the gene matches. The CDR3 DNA follows: TGTGCCAGCAGTGAGCAGGGGGCGGCCACTGGAAACACCATATATTTT. Amino acids: CASSEQGAATGNTIYF.

The chain combines TRBV27 with TRBJ2-2; 7 nucleotides agree with TRBD1. Trimming cost V 1 base and J 0 bases; bases outside gene matches: 2. This CDR3 is 16 amino acids long. Germline V gives CDR1 MNHEY, CDR2 SMNVEV (reference sequence). The CDR3 sequence is CASSLYGTANTGELFF. CDR3 in DNA: TGTGCCAGCAGTTTATACGGGACAGCGAACACCGGGGAGCTGTTTTTT.

The rearrangement joins TRBV6-5 to TRBJ2-1; weak D call: TRBD2 (5 bases). V was trimmed by 6 bases and J by 2 bases, leaving 14 bases between them. CDR1 is MNHEY and CDR2 is SVGAGI in the germline V gene. This CDR3 is built from 15 residues. The CDR3 nucleotides read TGTGCCAGCAGCCTGGGGAGTTTCACCTACAATGAGCAGTTCTTC. It encodes CASSLGSFTYNEQFF.

This chain links TRBV19 with TRBJ2-5; 8 nucleotides align to TRBD1. This CDR3 spans 11 amino acids. Germline V gives CDR1 LNHDA, CDR2 SQIVND (reference sequence). CDR3 sequence reads: CAAGGWETQYF. The CDR3, as DNA: TGTGCGGCAGGGGGCTGGGAGACCCAGTACTTC. Full variable domain (remainder filled in from reference TRBV19 and TRBJ2-5): DGGITQSPKYLFRKEGQNVTLSCEQNLNHDAMYWYRQDPGQGLRLIYYSQIVNDFQKGDIAEGYSVSREKKESFPLTVTSAQKNPTAFYLCAAGGWETQYFGPGTRLLVL.

This clone has just a few counts. J is TRBJ1-1 and V is TRBV5-4, with a weak D call TRBD1 (5 bases). V lost 0 bases to trimming and J lost 4 bases, with 13 bases between them. In germline, CDR1 is SGHNT, CDR2 YYREEE (reference sequence). The CDR3 runs to 15 residues. This chain's CDR3 is CASSLGRGRGTEAFF. Written as DNA, the CDR3 is TGTGCCAGCAGCTTGGGGAGAGGAAGGGGCACTGAAGCTTTCTTT.

The rearrangement links TRBV19 to TRBJ2-5, with D maybe TRBD1 (7 bases). V was cut by 3 bases and J by 5 bases, with 16 bases left in between. Germline-derived CDR1 and CDR2 are LNHDA and SQIVND (reference sequence). This CDR3 has 15 amino acids. CDR3 sequence reads: CASSIQGGMRETQYF. As DNA, the CDR3 is TGTGCCAGTAGTATTCAGGGGGGTATGAGGGAGACCCAGTACTTC. The whole variable domain, filled in from reference TRBV19 and TRBJ2-5, reads DGGITQSPKYLFRKEGQNVTLSCEQNLNHDAMYWYRQDPGQGLRLIYYSQIVNDFQKGDIAEGYSVSREKKESFPLTVTSAQKNPTAFYLCASSIQGGMRETQYFGPGTRLLVL.

This clone was seen only once. The gene calls are TRBV2 and TRBJ1-2; 10 bases line up with TRBD1. The V gene end was trimmed by 6 bases and the J gene end by 7 bases; junction bases not matched to a gene: 5. The CDR3 is made up of 13 amino acids. CDR1 is SNHLY, CDR2 FYNNEI, per germline. CDR3 coding DNA: TGTGCCAGCAGGCGGACAGGGGGACTTGGCTACACCTTC. It codes for CASRRTGGLGYTF. The full variable domain, its missing parts supplied by reference TRBV2 and TRBJ1-2, is EPEVTQTPSHQVTQMGQEVILRCVPISNHLYFYWYRQILGQKVEFLVSFYNNEISEKSEIFDDQFSVERPDGSNFTLKIRSTKLEDSAMYFCASRRTGGLGYTFGSGTRLTVV.

This clone was found a few times. V usage is TRBV7-3 and J usage is TRBJ2-3; D is unresolved. The CDR3 is made up of 14 amino acids. Per the germline V gene, CDR1 is SGHTA and CDR2 is FQGTGA. The ends were cut back, 2 bases at V and 5 bases at J, with 11 bases in the middle. The CDR3 region has the DNA TGTGCCAGCAGCTTATATACGAGACTAGATACGCAGTATTTT. The encoded protein is CASSLYTRLDTQYF.

The V call is TRBV5-1, the J call TRBJ2-1, with a possible D match to TRBD2 (5 bases). CDR3 length: 11 amino acids. The germline gives CDR1 SGHRS, CDR2 YFSETQ. Trimming pared 3 bases from V and 9 bases from J, leaving 7 bases between. The CDR3 is CASSYGVEQFF. For the CDR3, the DNA is TGCGCCAGCAGCTACGGGGTTGAGCAGTTCTTC.

The genes are TRBV6-2 or TRBV6-3 and TRBJ2-2; 8 bases align to TRBD2. J was trimmed by 5 bases and V by 0 bases; bases with no gene match: 8. CDR1 MNHEY and CDR2 SVGEGT come from the germline V gene. The CDR3 extends over 17 amino acids. CDR3 region: CASSYSRVLAETGELFF. CDR3 DNA sequence: TGTGCCAGCAGTTACTCCAGGGTACTAGCGGAGACCGGGGAGCTGTTTTTT.

V and J are TRBV4-2 and TRBJ2-1; 10 positions match TRBD1. There are 24 residues in the CDR3. J lost 2 bases, V lost 0 bases, and 25 bases had no gene match. Germline V gene data show CDR1 as LGHNA and CDR2 as YNFKEQ. The CDR3 region is CASSQEDRGRHRDSQIRPYNEQFF. DNA for the CDR3: TGTGCCAGCAGCCAAGAGGACAGGGGGAGACACCGGGACTCCCAGATTCGTCCCTACAATGAGCAGTTCTTC.

J is TRBJ2-3 and V is TRBV6-5; TRBD2 matches 8 bases. There are 14 residues in the CDR3. Germline V gene sequence: CDR1 MNHEY, CDR2 SVGAGI. Unmatched junction bases numbered 3, after V lost 6 bases and J lost 1 base. For the CDR3, the DNA is TGTGCCAGCAGCAAACTAGCGGGCACAGATACGCAGTATTTT. Residues: CASSKLAGTDTQYF.